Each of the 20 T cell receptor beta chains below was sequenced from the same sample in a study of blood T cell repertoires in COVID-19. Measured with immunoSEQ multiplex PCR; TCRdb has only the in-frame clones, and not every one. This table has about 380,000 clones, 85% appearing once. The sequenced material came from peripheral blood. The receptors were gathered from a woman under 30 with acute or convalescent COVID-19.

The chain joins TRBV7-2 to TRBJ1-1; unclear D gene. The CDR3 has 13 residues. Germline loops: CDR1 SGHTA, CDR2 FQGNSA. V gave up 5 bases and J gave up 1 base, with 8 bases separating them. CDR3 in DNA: TGTGCCAGCAGCCGCAGACAGAACACTGAAGCTTTCTTT. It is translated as CASSRRQNTEAFF.

This chain's CDR3 is CASGLVVGQGPFYEQYF. In nucleotides, the CDR3 is TGTGCTAGTGGTTTGGTCGTTGGACAGGGGCCCTTCTACGAGCAGTACTTC. The chain carries TRBV12-5 and TRBJ2-7; TRBD1 matches at 9 bases. There are 17 residues in the CDR3. V lost 0 bases, J lost 3 bases, and 9 bases stayed unmatched. Germline V lookup: CDR1 LGHNT, CDR2 FRNRAP.

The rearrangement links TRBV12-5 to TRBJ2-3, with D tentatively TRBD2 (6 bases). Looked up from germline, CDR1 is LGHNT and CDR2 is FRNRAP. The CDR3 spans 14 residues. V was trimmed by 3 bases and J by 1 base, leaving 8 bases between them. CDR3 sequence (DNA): TGTGCTAGTGGTTTAGGAGGGGGCACAGATACGCAGTATTTT. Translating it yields CASGLGGGTDTQYF.

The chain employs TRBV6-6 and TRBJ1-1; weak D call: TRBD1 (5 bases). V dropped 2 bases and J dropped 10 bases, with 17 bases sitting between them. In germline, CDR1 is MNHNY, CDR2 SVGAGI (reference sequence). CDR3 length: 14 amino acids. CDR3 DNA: TGTGCCAGCAGTTACCACAGACTGGAGGGGAGAGCTTTCTTT. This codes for CASSYHRLEGRAFF.

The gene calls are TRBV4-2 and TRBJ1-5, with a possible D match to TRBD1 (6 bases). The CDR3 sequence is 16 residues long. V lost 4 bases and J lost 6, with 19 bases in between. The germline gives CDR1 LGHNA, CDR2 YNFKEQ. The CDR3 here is CASSPEREQGFQPQHF. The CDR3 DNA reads TGTGCCAGCAGCCCGGAGCGGGAACAGGGCTTTCAGCCCCAGCATTTT.

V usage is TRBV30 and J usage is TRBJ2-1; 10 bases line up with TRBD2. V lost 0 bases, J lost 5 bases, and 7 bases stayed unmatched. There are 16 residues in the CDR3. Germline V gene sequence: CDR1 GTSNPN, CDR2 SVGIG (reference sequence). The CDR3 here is CAWSVFLAGVNNEQFF. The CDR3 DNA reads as TGTGCCTGGAGTGTCTTTCTAGCGGGGGTAAACAATGAGCAGTTCTTC.

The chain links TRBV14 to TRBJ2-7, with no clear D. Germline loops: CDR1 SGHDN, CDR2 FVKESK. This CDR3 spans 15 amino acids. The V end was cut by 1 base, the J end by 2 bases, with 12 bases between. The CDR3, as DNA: TGTGCCAGCAGCCAAGGGCAAAACAGCCCCTACGAGCAGTACTTC. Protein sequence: CASSQGQNSPYEQYF.

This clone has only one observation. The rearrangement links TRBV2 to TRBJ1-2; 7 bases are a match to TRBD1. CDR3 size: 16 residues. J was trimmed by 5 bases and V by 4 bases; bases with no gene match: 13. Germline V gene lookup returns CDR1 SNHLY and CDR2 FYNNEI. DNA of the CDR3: TGTGCCAGCAGTGTGGAAGTAGGACAGGCCTTTTATGGCTACACCTTC. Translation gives CASSVEVGQAFYGYTF.

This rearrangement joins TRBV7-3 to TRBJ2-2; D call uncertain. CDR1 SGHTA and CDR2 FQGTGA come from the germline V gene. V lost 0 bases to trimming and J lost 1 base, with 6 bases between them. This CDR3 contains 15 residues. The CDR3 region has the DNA TGTGCCAGCAGCTTAACGGTACAGAACACCGGGGAGCTGTTTTTT. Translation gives CASSLTVQNTGELFF. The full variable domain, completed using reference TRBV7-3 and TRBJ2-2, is GAGVSQTPSNKVTEKGKYVELRCDPISGHTALYWYRQSLGQGPEFLIYFQGTGAADDSGLPNDRFFAVRPEGSVSTLKIQRTERGDSAVYLCASSLTVQNTGELFFGEGSRLTVL.

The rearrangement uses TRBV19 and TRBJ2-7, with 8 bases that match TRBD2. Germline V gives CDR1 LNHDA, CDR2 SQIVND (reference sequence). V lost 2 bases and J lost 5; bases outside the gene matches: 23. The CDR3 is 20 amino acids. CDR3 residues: CASSIPFRRGVFELIHEQYF. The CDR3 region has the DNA TGTGCCAGTAGTATACCTTTTAGGCGGGGGGTATTTGAATTGATCCACGAGCAGTACTTC.

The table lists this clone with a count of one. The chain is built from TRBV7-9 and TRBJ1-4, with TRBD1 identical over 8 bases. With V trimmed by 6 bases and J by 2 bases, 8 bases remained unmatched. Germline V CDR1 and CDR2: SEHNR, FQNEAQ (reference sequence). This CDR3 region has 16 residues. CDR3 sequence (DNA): TGTGCCAGCAGTTCAGGCTCAGGGGGCACTAATGAAAAACTGTTTTTT. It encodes CASSSGSGGTNEKLFF.

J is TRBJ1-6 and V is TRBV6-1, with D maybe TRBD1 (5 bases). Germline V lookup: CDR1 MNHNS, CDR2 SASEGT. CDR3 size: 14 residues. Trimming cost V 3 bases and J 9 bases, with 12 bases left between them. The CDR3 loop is CASSDGGVSSPLHF. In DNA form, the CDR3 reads TGTGCCAGCAGTGACGGAGGGGTCAGTTCACCCCTCCACTTT.

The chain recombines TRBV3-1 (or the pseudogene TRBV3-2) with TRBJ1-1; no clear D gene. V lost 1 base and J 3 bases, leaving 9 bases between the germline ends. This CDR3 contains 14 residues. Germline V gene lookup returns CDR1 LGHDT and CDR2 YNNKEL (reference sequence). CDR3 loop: CASSQAGGYTEAFF. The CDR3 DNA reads TGTGCCAGCAGCCAAGCTGGAGGCTACACTGAAGCTTTCTTT.

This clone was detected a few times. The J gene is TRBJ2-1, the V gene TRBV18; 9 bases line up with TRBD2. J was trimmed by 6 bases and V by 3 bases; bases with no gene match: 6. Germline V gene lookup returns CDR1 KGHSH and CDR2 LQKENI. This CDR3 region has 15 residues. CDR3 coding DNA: TGTGCCAGCTCACCGGCTAGCGGGGCGCGCAATGAGCAGTTCTTC. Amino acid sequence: CASSPASGARNEQFF.

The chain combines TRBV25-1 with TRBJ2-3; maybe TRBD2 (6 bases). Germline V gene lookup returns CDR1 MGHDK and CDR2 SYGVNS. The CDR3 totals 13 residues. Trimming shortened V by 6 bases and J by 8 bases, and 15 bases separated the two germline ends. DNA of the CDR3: TGTGCCAGCAGCGGGGGACGGGGACTTACGCAGTATTTT. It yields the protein CASSGGRGLTQYF.

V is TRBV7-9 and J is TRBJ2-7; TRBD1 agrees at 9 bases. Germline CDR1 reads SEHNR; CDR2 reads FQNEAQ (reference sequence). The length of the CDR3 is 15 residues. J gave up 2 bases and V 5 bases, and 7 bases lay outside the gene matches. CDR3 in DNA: TGTGCCAGCAGCGGACCGGGACAGGGAACCTACGAGCAGTACTTC. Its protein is CASSGPGQGTYEQYF. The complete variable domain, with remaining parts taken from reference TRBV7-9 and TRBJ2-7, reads DTGVSQNPRHKITKRGQNVTFRCDPISEHNRLYWYRQTLGQGPEFLTYFQNEAQLEKSRLLSDRFSAERPKGSFSTLEIQRTEQGDSAMYLCASSGPGQGTYEQYFGPGTRLTVT.

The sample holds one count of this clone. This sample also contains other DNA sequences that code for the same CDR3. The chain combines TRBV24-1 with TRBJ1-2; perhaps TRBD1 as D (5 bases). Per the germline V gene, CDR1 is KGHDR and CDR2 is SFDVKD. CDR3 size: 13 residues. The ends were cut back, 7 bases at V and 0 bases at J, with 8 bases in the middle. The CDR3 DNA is TGTGCCACCAGCCAGGGTTCTAACTATGGCTACACCTTC. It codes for CATSQGSNYGYTF.

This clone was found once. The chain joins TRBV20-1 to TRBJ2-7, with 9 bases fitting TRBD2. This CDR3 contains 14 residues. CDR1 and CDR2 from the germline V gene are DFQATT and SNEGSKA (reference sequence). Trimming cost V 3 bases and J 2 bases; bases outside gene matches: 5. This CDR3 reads CSASRVAGAYEQYF. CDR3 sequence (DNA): TGCAGTGCTAGTAGGGTAGCGGGAGCCTACGAGCAGTACTTC.

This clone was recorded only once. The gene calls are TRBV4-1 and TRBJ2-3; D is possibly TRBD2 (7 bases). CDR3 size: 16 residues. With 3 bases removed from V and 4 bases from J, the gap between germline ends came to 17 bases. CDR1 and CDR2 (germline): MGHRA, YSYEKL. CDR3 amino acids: CASSHPGGEGADTQYF. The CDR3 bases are TGCGCCAGCAGCCACCCAGGAGGGGAGGGGGCAGATACGCAGTATTTT.

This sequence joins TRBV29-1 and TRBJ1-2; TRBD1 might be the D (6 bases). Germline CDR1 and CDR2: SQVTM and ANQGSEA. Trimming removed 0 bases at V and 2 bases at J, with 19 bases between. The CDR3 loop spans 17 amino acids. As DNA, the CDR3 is TGCAGCGTTGAAGATCCGAGCAGGGGCGGTCTAAACTATGGCTACACCTTC. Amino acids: CSVEDPSRGGLNYGYTF.